This T cell receptor beta chain was retrieved from a study of control samples from healthy donors and cancer patients. Assay used: immunoSEQ multiplex PCR; TCRdb lists only in-frame clones, some missing. The sample includes about 140,000 clones, more than 80% of them seen just once. Unmatched junction bases numbered 10, after V lost 5 bases and J lost 5 bases. Per germline, CDR1 MNHEY and CDR2 SVGAGI. This CDR3 comprises 15 residues. This chain joins TRBV6-5 and TRBJ1-2, with 8 nucleotides matching TRBD1. The sequence derives from a man aged 18 to 29 in good health. Sample: blood. The DNA of the CDR3 is TGTGCCAGCAGTACCCCGGACAGGGCCCGGTATGGCTACACCTTC. Protein: CASSTPDRARYGYTF.